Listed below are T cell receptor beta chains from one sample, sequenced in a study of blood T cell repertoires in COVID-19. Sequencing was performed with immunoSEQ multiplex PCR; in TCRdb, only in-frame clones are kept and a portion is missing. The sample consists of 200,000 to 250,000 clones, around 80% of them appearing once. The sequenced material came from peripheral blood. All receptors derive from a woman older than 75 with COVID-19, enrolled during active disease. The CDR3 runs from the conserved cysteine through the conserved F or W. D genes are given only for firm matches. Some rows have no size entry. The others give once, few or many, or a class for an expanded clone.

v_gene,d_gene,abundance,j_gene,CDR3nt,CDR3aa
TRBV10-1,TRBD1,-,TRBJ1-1,TGCGCCAGGGCGACAGGGGATACTGAAGCTTTCTTT,CARATGDTEAFF
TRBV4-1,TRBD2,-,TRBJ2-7,TGCGCCAGCAGCCGACTGACTAGCGGGTACGAGCAGTACTTC,CASSRLTSGYEQYF
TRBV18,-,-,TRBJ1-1,TGTGCCAGCTCACCGGTTCCAGGGGCTCCCGAAGCTTTCTTT,CASSPVPGAPEAFF
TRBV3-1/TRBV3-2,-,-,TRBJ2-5,TGTGCCAGCAGCCACAACCCGGGGGAAGAGACCCAGTACTTC,CASSHNPGEETQYF
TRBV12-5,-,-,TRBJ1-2,TGTGCTAGTGAGGGGATAGGCTATGGCTACACCTTC,CASEGIGYGYTF
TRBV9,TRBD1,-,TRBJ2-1,TGTGCCAGCAGCGCCAGACAGGGGGGCTACAATGAGCAGTTCTTC,CASSARQGGYNEQFF
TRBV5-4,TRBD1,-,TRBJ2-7,TGTGCCAGCAGCACCCGGGACAGGGAGAACGAGCAGTACTTC,CASSTRDRENEQYF
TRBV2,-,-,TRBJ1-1,TGTGCCAGCGGATCTCGGGGGGTAGGCACTGAAGCTTTCTTT,CASGSRGVGTEAFF
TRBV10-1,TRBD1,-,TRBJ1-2,TGCGCCAGCAGACGGGACAGGCCCAACTATGGCTACACCTTC,CASRRDRPNYGYTF
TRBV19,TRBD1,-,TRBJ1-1,TGTGCCAGCAGGAGGGGGCGGTTGAACACTGAAGCTTTCTTT,CASRRGRLNTEAFF
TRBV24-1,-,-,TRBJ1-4,TGTGCCACCAGTGATAACGGCAGGGCAGGCGGTGAAAAACTGTTTTTT,CATSDNGRAGGEKLFF
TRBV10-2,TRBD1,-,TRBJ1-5,TGCGCCAGCAGTGAGAGAGGGACAGGAATTAGCAATCAGCCCCAGCATTTT,CASSERGTGISNQPQHF
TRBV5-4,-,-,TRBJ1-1,TGTGCCAGCAGCACGGAACAGGGGAACACTGAAGCTTTCTTT,CASSTEQGNTEAFF
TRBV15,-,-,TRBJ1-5,TGTGCCACCAGCAGGGGCAACGGCAATCAGCCCCAGCATTTT,CATSRGNGNQPQHF
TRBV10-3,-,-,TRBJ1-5,TGTGCCATCAGCAAAGGGGTGGTGAGCAATCAGCCCCAGCATTTT,CAISKGVVSNQPQHF
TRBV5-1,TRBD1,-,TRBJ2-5,TGCGCCAGCAGCTTGGCTTGGACAGGGGAAGAGACCCAGTACTTC,CASSLAWTGEETQYF
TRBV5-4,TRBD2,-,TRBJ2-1,TGTGCCAGAGGACTAGCGGGATCCAGGGAGCAGTTCTTC,CARGLAGSREQFF
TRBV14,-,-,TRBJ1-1,TGTGCCAGCAGCCCACCCGGGGGTCTAAACACTGAAGCTTTCTTT,CASSPPGGLNTEAFF
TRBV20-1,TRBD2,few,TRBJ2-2,TGCAGTGCTAGTCAGACTAGCGGGGCGTCGGGGGAGCTGTTTTTT,CSASQTSGASGELFF
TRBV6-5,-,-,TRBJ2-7,TGTGCCAGCATTCCGTCCGGGGGCTCCTACGAGCAGTACTTC,CASIPSGGSYEQYF
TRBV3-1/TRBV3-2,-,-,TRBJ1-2,TGTGCCAGCAGCCAAGGGGGGAGGACTCCGGACTTC,CASSQGGRTPDF
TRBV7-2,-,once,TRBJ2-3,TGTGCCAGCAGCCTCTCCCAGGCCACAGATACGCAGTATTTT,CASSLSQATDTQYF
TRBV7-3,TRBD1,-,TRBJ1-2,TGTGCCAGCAGCCCACGACAGGGGGCGGGAGGCTACACCTTC,CASSPRQGAGGYTF
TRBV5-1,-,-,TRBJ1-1,TGCGCCAGCAGCTCCACCACTGCGGCCCCTGAAGCTTTCTTT,CASSSTTAAPEAFF
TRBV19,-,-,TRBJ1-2,TGTGCCAGTAGTTACAGATATGGCTACACCTTC,CASSYRYGYTF
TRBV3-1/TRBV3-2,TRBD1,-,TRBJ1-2,TGTGCCAGCAGCTCCCGGGACAGGGGTGGCTACACCTTC,CASSSRDRGGYTF
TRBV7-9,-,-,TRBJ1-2,TGTGCCAGCAGCCCCGCGGGGGGAGCCTATGGCTACACCTTC,CASSPAGGAYGYTF
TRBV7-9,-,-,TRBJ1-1,TGTGCCAGCAGCTTAAGGCCGGGCACTGAAGCTTTCTTT,CASSLRPGTEAFF
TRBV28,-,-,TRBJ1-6,TGTGCCAGCAGTTTGGGTGTGGGGGCGAGTACGGGTTCACCCCTCCACTTT,CASSLGVGASTGSPLHF
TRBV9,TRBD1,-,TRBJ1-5,TGTGCCAGCAGCCCTGGACAGGGTAGCAATCAGCCCCAGCATTTT,CASSPGQGSNQPQHF
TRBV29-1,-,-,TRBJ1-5,TGCAGCGTTGGACAGGAGAGCCAGCCCCGGCATTTT,CSVGQESQPRHF
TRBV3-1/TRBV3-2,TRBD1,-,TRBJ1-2,TGTGCCAGCAGCCAAATGACAGGGGCTATCGGATTCTACACCTTC,CASSQMTGAIGFYTF
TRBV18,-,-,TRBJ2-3,TGTGCCAGCTCACCCTACCGTCCTTCCCCCCTAAGTACAGATACGCAGTATTTT,CASSPYRPSPLSTDTQYF
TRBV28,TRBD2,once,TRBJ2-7,TGTGCCAGCAGTTCCAGCGGGAGTCGGGGCTACGAGCAGTACTTC,CASSSSGSRGYEQYF
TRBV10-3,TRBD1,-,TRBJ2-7,TGTGCCACTAGACCGTCGACAGGGACCTCCTACGAGCAGTACTTC,CATRPSTGTSYEQYF
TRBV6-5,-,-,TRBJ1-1,TGTGCCACCGTAGCCCAATCACAGGCAAACACTGAAGCTTTCTTT,CATVAQSQANTEAFF
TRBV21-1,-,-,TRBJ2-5,TGTGCCAGCGAGGGGGAAGGGAAACAAGAGACCCAGTACTTC,CASEGEGKQETQYF
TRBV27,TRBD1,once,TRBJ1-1,TGTGCCAGCAGAAACTCAGGACAGGATAAAGCTTTCTTT,CASRNSGQDKAFF
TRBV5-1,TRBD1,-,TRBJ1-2,TGCGCCAGCAGCCCGGGGCTCGACAGGGTGGCCTATGGCTACACCTTC,CASSPGLDRVAYGYTF
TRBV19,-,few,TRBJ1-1,TGTGCCAGTAGTATAGTAACAGGGCGCACTGAAGCTTTCTTT,CASSIVTGRTEAFF
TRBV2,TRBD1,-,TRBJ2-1,TGTGCCAGCAGGAAGACAGGGTCGAATTCCTACAATGAGCAGTTCTTC,CASRKTGSNSYNEQFF
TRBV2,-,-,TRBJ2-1,TGTGCCAGCAGTGGACTAAACAATGAGCAGTTCTTC,CASSGLNNEQFF
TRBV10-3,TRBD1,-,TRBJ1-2,TGTGCCACCAGATCTGGGACAGACTATGGCTACACCTTC,CATRSGTDYGYTF
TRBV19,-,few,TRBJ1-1,TGTGCCAGTTGTGGGGCAGGGTTGGCCACTGAAGCTTTCTTT,CASCGAGLATEAFF
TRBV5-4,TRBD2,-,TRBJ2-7,TGTGCCAGCAGCCCGGGACTAGCGGGAGTGCCCTACGAGCAGTACTTC,CASSPGLAGVPYEQYF
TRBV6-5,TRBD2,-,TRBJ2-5,TGTGCCAGCAGTTACCCTACTAGCGGGGGGGAGACCCAGTACTTC,CASSYPTSGGETQYF
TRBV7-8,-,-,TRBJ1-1,TGTGCCAGCAGCATACTTTTTACAGGGATGAACACTGAAGCTTTCTTT,CASSILFTGMNTEAFF
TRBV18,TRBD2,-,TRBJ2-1,TGTGCCAGCTCACCCCCCAGCGGGGGATACAATGAGCAGTTCTTC,CASSPPSGGYNEQFF